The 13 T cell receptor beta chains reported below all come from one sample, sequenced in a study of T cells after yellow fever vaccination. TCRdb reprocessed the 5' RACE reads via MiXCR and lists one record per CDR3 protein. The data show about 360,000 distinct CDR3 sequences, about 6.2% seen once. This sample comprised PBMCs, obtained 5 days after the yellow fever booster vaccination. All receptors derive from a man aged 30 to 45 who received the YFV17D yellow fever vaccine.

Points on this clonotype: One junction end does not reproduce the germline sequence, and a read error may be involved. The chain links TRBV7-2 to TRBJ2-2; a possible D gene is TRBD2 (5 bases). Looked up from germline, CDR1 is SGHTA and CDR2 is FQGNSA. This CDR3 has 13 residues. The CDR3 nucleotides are TGTGCCAGCAGCCTTATTGGACTTGGGGAGCAGTTTTTT. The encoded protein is CASSLIGLGEQFF.

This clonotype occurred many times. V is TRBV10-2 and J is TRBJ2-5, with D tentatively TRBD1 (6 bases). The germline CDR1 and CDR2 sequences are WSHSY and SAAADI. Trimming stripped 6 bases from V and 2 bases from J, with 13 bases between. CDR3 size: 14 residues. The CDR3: CASSNKGQQETQYF. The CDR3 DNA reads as TGCGCCAGCAGCAATAAAGGACAGCAAGAGACCCAGTACTTC.

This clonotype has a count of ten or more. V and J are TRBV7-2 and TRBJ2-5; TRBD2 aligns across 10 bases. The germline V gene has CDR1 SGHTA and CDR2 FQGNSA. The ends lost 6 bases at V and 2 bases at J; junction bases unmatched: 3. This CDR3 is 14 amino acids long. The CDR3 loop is CASRLTSGQETQYF. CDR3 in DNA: TGTGCCAGCAGGTTGACTAGCGGGCAAGAGACCCAGTACTTC.

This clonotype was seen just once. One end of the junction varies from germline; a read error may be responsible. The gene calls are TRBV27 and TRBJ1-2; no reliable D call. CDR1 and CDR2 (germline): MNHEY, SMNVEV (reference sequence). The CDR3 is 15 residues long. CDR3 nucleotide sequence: TGCACCAGCAGTTCCCCTGAGTACTCGACGAGTGGCTACACCTTC. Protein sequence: CTSSSPEYSTSGYTF.

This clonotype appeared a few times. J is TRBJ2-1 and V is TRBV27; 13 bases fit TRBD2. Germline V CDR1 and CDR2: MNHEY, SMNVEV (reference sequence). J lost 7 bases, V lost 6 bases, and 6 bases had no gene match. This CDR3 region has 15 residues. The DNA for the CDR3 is TGTGCCAGCAGGATGGGACTAGCGGGGACTAATGAGCAGTTCTTC. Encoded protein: CASRMGLAGTNEQFF.

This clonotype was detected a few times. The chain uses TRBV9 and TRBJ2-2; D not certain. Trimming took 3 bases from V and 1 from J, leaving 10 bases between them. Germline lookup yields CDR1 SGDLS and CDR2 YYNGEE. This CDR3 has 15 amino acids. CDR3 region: CASSAGWVNTGELFF. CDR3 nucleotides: TGTGCCAGCAGCGCTGGTTGGGTGAACACCGGGGAGCTGTTTTTT. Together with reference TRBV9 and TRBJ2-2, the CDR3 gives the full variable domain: DSGVTQTPKHLITATGQRVTLRCSPRSGDLSVYWYQQSLDQGLQFLIQYYNGEERAKGNILERFSAQQFPDLHSELNLSSLELGDSALYFCASSAGWVNTGELFFGEGSRLTVL.

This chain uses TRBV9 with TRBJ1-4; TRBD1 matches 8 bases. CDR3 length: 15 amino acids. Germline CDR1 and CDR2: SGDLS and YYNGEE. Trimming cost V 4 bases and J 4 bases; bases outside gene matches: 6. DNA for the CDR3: TGTGCCAGCAGCTTGGGGACAGGCTATAATGAAAAACTGTTTTTT. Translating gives CASSLGTGYNEKLFF.

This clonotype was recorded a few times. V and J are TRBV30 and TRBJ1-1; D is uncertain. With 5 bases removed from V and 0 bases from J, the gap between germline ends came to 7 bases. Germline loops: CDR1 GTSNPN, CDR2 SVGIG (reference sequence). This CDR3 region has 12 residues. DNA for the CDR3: TGTGCCTGGGAGCGATTGAACACTGAAGCTTTCTTT. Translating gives CAWERLNTEAFF.

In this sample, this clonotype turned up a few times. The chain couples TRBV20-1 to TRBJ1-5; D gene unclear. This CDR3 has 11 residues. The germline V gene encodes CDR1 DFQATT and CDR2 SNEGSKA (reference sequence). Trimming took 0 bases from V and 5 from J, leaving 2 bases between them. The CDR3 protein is CSARDHQPQHF. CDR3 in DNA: TGCAGTGCTAGAGATCATCAGCCCCAGCATTTT.

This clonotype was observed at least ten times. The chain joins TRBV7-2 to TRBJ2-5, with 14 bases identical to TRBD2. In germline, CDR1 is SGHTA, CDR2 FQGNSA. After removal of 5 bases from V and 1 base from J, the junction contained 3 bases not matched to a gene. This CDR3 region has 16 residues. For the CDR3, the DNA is TGTGCCAGCAGCCCCGGGACTAGCGGGGGCCAAGAGACCCAGTACTTC. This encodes CASSPGTSGGQETQYF.

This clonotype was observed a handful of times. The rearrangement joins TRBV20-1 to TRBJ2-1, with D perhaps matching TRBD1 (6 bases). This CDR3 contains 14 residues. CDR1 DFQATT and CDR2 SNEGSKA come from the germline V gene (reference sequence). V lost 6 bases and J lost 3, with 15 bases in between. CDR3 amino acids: CSANGQRDYNEQFF. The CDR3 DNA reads TGCAGTGCCAACGGACAGAGAGACTACAATGAGCAGTTCTTC.

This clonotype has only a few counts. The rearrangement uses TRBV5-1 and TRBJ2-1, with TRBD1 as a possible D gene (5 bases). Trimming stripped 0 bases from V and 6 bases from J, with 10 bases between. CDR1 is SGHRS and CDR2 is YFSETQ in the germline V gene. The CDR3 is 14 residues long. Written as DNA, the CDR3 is TGCGCCAGCAGCTTGGCAGGGATCCGCAATGAGCAGTTCTTC. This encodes CASSLAGIRNEQFF.

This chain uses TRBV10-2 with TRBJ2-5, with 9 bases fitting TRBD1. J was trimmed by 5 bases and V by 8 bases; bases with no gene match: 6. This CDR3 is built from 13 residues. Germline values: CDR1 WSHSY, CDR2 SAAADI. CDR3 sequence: CASGGTGTETQYF. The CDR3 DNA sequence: TGCGCCAGCGGGGGGACAGGGACGGAGACCCAGTACTTC.